The T cell receptor (beta chain) under discussion was sequenced for a study of cytomegalovirus exposure and HLA in healthy donors (dated by TCRdb to about 2017). A note on the overall study: A later analysis indicated that the roughly 120 validation repertoires were generated on the platform also employed for the approximately 700 repertoires of the first cohort. A separate validation cohort of 100 to 150 different subjects was used in addition to the 666-subject first cohort. To predict cytomegalovirus infection status, the study combined high-throughput TCR immunosequencing, statistical association of individual TCRs with disease status, and machine learning. The aim of the study was to test whether cataloging public T cell receptors could identify signatures of past pathogen exposure.

With respect to this clone: Which antigen it targets is not known. Per-base qualities were not stored, and no clone one base away is much larger.

Libraries were constructed by the immunoSEQ multiplex PCR assay. Per the source publication's procedure: A statistical classification framework was built for diagnosing cytomegalovirus status from the catalog of TCR beta chain sequences. The source is immuneACCESS, and TCRdb retained only in-frame sequences with V and J called. Part of the clones is not carried over; for the studies checked, unresolved V genes explain less than half of this, and the remainder is unexplained. V and J calls and clone size follow that table, whereas D and trimming were derived from the DNA. The sample table shows some 99,000 clones, and roughly 86% are seen once. Of the sample, about 2% falls within the top ten clones. V and J are trimmed by 2 bases and 4 bases, and the gene matches miss 10 bases of the junction. The CDR3 measures 16 amino acids from cysteine to phenylalanine. Kept here is only the CDR3 DNA, which spans 48 bases and is read in frame from base 1. The germline V gene provides CDR1 LGHNA and CDR2 YNFKEQ.

The donors were included in the validation cohort of 120 subjects, a group kept apart from the roughly 690-subject first cohort. The paper as a whole reports these results and caveats: In vitro tests confirmed that a few of the cytomegalovirus-associated TCR beta chains recognize cytomegalovirus antigens. Most TCR sequences were seen in very few donors, while some public TCRs were found in many individuals. The validation cohort had no HLA typing available for a later analysis, so co-occurrence within that cohort was assessed over all 120 or so repertoires. In the study, around 160 TCR beta chains were listed as associated with cytomegalovirus. The authors suggested that the approach could potentially be extended to other disease states and immunological phenotypes. A later analysis found that TCRs clustered in the first cohort also tended to co-occur in the 120 validation repertoires, with approximately 93% of cluster scores above 0. In both the original and validation cohorts, the classifier was reported to diagnose cytomegalovirus status with high specificity and sensitivity.

The sequence was collected from a woman between 18 and 29 years old in good health and CMV-seronegative. Material: PBMCs. This sequence uses TRBV4-2 and TRBJ2-7; 8 bases in the junction line up with TRBD1. The CDR3 reads CASSQPQGAMRYEQYF. The DNA sequence is TGTGCCAGCAGCCAACCCCAGGGGGCAATGCGGTACGAGCAGTACTTC.